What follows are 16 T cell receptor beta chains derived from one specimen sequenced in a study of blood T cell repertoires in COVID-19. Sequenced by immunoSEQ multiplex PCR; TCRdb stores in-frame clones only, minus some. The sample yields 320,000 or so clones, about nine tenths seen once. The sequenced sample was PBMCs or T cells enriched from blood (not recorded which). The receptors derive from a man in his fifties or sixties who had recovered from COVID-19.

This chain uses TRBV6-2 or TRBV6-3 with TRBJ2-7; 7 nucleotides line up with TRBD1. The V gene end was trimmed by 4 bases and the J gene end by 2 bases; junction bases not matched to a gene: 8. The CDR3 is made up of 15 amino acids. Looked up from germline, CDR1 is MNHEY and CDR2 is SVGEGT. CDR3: CASSFSRDRTYEQYF. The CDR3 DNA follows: TGTGCCAGCAGTTTCTCCCGGGACAGAACCTACGAGCAGTACTTC.

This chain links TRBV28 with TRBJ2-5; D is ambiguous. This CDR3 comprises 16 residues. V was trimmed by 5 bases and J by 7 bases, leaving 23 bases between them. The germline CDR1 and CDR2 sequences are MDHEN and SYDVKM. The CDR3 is CASSHPGSLDSWTQYF. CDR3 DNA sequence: TGTGCCAGCAGTCACCCCGGGTCTTTAGATTCTTGGACCCAGTACTTC.

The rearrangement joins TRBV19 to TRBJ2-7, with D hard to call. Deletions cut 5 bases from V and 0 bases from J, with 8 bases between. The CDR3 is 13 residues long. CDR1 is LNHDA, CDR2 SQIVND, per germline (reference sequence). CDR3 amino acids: CASSPRPSYEQYF. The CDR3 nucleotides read TGTGCCAGTAGTCCGAGGCCCTCCTACGAGCAGTACTTC.

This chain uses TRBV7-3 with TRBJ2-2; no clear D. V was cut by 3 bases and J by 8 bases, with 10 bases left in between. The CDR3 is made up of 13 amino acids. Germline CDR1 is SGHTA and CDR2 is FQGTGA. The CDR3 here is CASSLAAQGELFF. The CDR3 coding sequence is TGTGCCAGCAGCTTGGCGGCCCAGGGGGAGCTGTTTTTT.

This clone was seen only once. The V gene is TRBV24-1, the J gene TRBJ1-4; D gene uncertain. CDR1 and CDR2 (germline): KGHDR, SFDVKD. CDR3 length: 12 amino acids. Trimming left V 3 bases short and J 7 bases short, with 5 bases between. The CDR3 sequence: CATSDKAEKLFF. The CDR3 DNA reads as TGTGCCACCAGTGATAAAGCTGAAAAACTGTTTTTT.

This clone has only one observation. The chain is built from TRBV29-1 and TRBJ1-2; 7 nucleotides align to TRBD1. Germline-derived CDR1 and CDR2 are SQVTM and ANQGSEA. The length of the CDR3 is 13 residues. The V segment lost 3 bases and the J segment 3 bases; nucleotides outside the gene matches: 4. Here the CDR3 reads CSVDEGAYYGYTF. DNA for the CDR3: TGCAGCGTTGATGAGGGGGCTTACTATGGCTACACCTTC.

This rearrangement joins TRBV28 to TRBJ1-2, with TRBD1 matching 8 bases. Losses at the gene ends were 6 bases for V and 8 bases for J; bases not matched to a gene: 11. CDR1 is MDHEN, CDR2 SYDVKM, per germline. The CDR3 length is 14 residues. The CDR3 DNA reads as TGTGCCAGCAGAGAAATGACAGGGGTATTAGGCTACACCTTC. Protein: CASREMTGVLGYTF.

The CDR3 bases are TGTGCCAGCAGCGTAGCAGGGACAGGGGGCGTGGAGACCCAGTACTTC. This gives the protein CASSVAGTGGVETQYF. The rearrangement uses TRBV9 and TRBJ2-5; 12 nucleotides align to TRBD1. Looked up from germline, CDR1 is SGDLS and CDR2 is YYNGEE. CDR3 size: 16 residues. Trimming at V came to 0 bases and at J to 5 bases, leaving 5 bases not matched to a gene.

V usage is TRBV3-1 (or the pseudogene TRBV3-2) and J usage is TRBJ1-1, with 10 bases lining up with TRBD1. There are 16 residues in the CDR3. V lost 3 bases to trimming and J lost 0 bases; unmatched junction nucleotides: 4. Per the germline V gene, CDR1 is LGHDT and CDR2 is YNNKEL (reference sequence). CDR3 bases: TGTGCCAGCAGCCAGGCGGGACAGGGGATGAACACTGAAGCTTTCTTT. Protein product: CASSQAGQGMNTEAFF.

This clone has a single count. In nucleotides, the CDR3 is TGTGCCAGTAGGCTTCAGGGGGCGGGAGAGACCCAGTACTTC. Amino acid sequence: CASRLQGAGETQYF. The rearrangement uses TRBV19 and TRBJ2-5, with 8 bases matching TRBD1. There are 14 residues in the CDR3. The germline gives CDR1 LNHDA, CDR2 SQIVND (reference sequence). V shed 6 bases, J shed 4 bases, and the junction held 7 bases outside the gene matches.

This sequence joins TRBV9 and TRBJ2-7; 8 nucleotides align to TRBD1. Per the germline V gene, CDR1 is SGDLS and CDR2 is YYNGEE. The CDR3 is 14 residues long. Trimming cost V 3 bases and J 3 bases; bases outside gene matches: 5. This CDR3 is CASSAGDRSYEQYF. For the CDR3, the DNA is TGTGCCAGCAGCGCGGGGGACAGGAGCTACGAGCAGTACTTC.

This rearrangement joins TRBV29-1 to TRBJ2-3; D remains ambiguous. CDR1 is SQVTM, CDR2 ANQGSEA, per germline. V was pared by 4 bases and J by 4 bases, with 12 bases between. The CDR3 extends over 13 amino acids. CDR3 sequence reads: CSVGVSGADTQYF. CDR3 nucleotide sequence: TGCAGCGTTGGGGTATCCGGAGCAGATACGCAGTATTTT.

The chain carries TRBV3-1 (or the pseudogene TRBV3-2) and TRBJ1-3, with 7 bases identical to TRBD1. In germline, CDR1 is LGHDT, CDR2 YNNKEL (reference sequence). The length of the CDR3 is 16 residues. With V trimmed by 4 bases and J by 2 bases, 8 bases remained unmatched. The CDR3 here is CASSRVNRGPGNTIYF. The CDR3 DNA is TGTGCCAGCAGCCGAGTGAACAGGGGTCCTGGAAACACCATATATTTT.

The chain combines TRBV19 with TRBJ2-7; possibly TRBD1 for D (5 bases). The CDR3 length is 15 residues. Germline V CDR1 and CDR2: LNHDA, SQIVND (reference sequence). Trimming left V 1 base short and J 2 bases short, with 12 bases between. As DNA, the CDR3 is TGTGCCAGTAGTATAGTTGCAGGGTTTACCTACGAGCAGTACTTC. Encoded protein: CASSIVAGFTYEQYF.

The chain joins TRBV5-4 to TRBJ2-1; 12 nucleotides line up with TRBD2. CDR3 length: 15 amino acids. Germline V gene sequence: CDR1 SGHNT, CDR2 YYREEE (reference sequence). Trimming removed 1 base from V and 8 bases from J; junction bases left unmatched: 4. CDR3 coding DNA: TGTGCCAGCAGCTTGAGGGCTAGCGGGGGGGATGAGCAGTTCTTC. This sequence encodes CASSLRASGGDEQFF.

The CDR3 loop is CASTPLAGGGNIQYF. The CDR3 coding sequence is TGTGCCAGCACGCCACTAGCGGGAGGTGGGAACATTCAGTACTTC. This chain uses TRBV5-8 with TRBJ2-4; 12 bases fit TRBD2. J lost 7 bases, V lost 6 bases, and 8 bases had no gene match. The CDR3 loop spans 15 amino acids. Germline CDR1 is SGHTS and CDR2 is YDEGEE.